The 10 T cell receptor beta chains given below trace back to one sample, sequenced in a study of blood T cell repertoires in COVID-19. The method was immunoSEQ multiplex PCR; TCRdb's version includes in-frame clones alone and lacks a portion of them. This repertoire shows some 160,000 clones, about 85% found once; its top ten account for around 6.5%. Material for sequencing was PBMCs or T cells enriched from blood (not recorded which). The receptors originated from a woman in her thirties or forties who had recovered from COVID-19.

The V gene is TRBV27, the J gene TRBJ2-5, with a tentative D call TRBD1 (5 bases). Per the germline V gene, CDR1 is MNHEY and CDR2 is SMNVEV (reference sequence). The ends were cut back, 2 bases at V and 5 bases at J, with 12 bases in the middle. The CDR3 has 14 residues. The CDR3 reads CASSLQGMGETQYF. The CDR3 bases are TGTGCCAGCAGTTTACAGGGCATGGGGGAGACCCAGTACTTC.

V usage is TRBV7-6 and J usage is TRBJ2-3; 7 nucleotides agree with TRBD2. J gave up 6 bases and V 7 bases, and 10 bases lay outside the gene matches. The CDR3 is 14 amino acids. CDR1 and CDR2 from the germline V gene are SGHVS and FNYEAQ. The CDR3 is CASNLGREPDTQYF. The CDR3 DNA is TGTGCCAGCAACCTTGGGCGGGAGCCGGATACGCAGTATTTT.

The chain carries TRBV7-9 and TRBJ2-1, with 12 bases aligning to TRBD2. In germline, CDR1 is SEHNR, CDR2 FQNEAQ (reference sequence). V was clipped by 3 bases and J by 3 bases; unmatched bases: 12. The CDR3 length is 19 residues. The CDR3 is CASSFPSGRALQNYNEQFF. DNA of the CDR3: TGTGCCAGCAGCTTCCCTAGCGGGAGGGCCCTCCAGAACTACAATGAGCAGTTCTTC.

V and J are TRBV9 and TRBJ1-1, with a weak D call TRBD1 (5 bases). V lost 4 bases, J lost 4 bases, and 23 bases lay in between. Germline loops: CDR1 SGDLS, CDR2 YYNGEE. This CDR3 is 17 amino acids long. CDR3 protein: CASSPSGSLGPGTEAFF. The CDR3 DNA sequence: TGTGCCAGCAGCCCTTCAGGGTCGCTCGGGCCAGGCACTGAAGCTTTCTTT.

V is TRBV9 and J is TRBJ2-1; 11 positions agree with TRBD2. CDR3 length: 14 residues. V gave up 3 bases and J gave up 8 bases; unmatched junction bases: 4. Germline V CDR1 and CDR2: SGDLS, YYNGEE. The CDR3 loop reads CASSATSGVYEQFF. For the CDR3, the DNA is TGTGCCAGCAGCGCGACTAGCGGGGTATATGAGCAGTTCTTC.

V and J are TRBV5-6 and TRBJ2-2; tentative D call: TRBD1 (5 bases). Germline values: CDR1 SGHDT, CDR2 YYEEEE. V was shortened by 6 bases and J by 7 bases, with 10 bases between the two germline ends. The CDR3 covers 12 residues. CDR3 sequence reads: CASTQGGGELFF. In DNA, the CDR3 is TGTGCCAGCACGCAGGGCGGCGGGGAGCTGTTTTTT.

The genes are TRBV4-1 and TRBJ1-5; D may be TRBD1 (6 bases). Trimming cost V 4 bases and J 5 bases, with 21 bases left between them. CDR3 length: 17 residues. Germline CDR1 is MGHRA and CDR2 is YSYEKL. The CDR3 region is CASSPTQGRRKDQPQHF. CDR3 coding DNA: TGCGCCAGCAGCCCCACACAGGGTCGCAGGAAGGATCAGCCCCAGCATTTT.

The genes are TRBV29-1 and TRBJ2-1; 10 positions match TRBD2. The CDR3 totals 14 residues. The trim removed 5 bases at V and 4 bases at J, leaving 5 bases unmatched. CDR1 is SQVTM, CDR2 ANQGSEA, per germline. The CDR3 reads CSVRGTSAYNEQFF. Here the CDR3 DNA reads TGCAGCGTTCGCGGGACTAGCGCTTACAATGAGCAGTTCTTC.

The rearrangement uses TRBV2 and TRBJ2-2; D might be TRBD1 (5 bases). The CDR3 is made up of 15 amino acids. Trimming left V 4 bases short and J 6 bases short, with 15 bases between. CDR1 and CDR2 from the germline V gene are SNHLY and FYNNEI. This CDR3 reads CASSGLGAGPGELFF. Written as DNA, the CDR3 is TGTGCCAGCAGTGGTTTAGGGGCAGGGCCCGGGGAGCTGTTTTTT. Based on the CDR3 plus reference TRBV2 and TRBJ2-2, the full variable domain is EPEVTQTPSHQVTQMGQEVILRCVPISNHLYFYWYRQILGQKVEFLVSFYNNEISEKSEIFDDQFSVERPDGSNFTLKIRSTKLEDSAMYFCASSGLGAGPGELFFGEGSRLTVL.

The V call is TRBV7-8, the J call TRBJ1-5; 7 bases are shared with TRBD1. Germline V gene data show CDR1 as SGHVS and CDR2 as FQNEAQ. The CDR3 covers 16 residues. With 4 bases clipped from V and 1 base from J, the junction kept 7 bases outside the gene matches. In nucleotides, the CDR3 is TGTGCCAGCAGCTCCCGACGGGACAGAAGCAATCAGCCCCAGCATTTT. Its translation: CASSSRRDRSNQPQHF.